The 31 T cell receptor beta chains given below trace back to one sample, sequenced in a study of regulatory T cells in long-lasting Graves disease. The time point was: newly diagnosed GD, antithyroid drugs for less than 3 months. RNA isolated from PBMCs was used to make the TCR library. Construction of the TCR beta libraries employed iRepertoire HTBI primers in conjunction with Arm-PCR of CDR3 regions. One entry per CDR3 protein, called by TCRdb with MiXCR from the multiplex PCR reads. The sample includes about 220,000 distinct CDR3 sequences, roughly 18% of them seen just once. A further study also used this sample, focusing on T cells in Graves' hyperthyroidism and ophthalmopathy.

The starting material was peripheral blood mononuclear cells (PBMCs), obtained at new diagnosis, from a patient treated with antithyroid drugs. The receptors shown here come from a woman in her thirties with Graves disease.

This chain links TRBV27 with TRBJ2-1; a weak D match, TRBD1 (6 bases). This CDR3 spans 13 amino acids. Germline CDR1 and CDR2: MNHEY and SMNVEV (reference sequence). The V end lost 6 bases, the J end lost 12 bases, and 18 bases lay between the germline ends. The DNA for the CDR3 is TGTGCCAGCAGCTCACCTACAGGGTGGGGGCAGTTCTTC. Protein: CASSSPTGWGQFF.

This clonotype was observed many times. V and J are TRBV28 and TRBJ2-7, with D tentatively TRBD2 (7 bases). The germline gives CDR1 MDHEN, CDR2 SYDVKM. V was shortened by 5 bases and J by 4 bases, with 18 bases between the two germline ends. This CDR3 spans 15 amino acids. Here the CDR3 reads CASSVHGGAVYEQYF. The CDR3, as DNA: TGTGCCAGCAGTGTCCATGGGGGGGCCGTATACGAGCAGTACTTC.

The chain combines TRBV4-1 with TRBJ2-7, with 9 positions matching TRBD1. The CDR3 runs to 15 residues. J was trimmed by 7 bases and V by 1 base; bases with no gene match: 8. Per the germline V gene, CDR1 is MGHRA and CDR2 is YSYEKL. The CDR3 region has the DNA TGCGCCAGCAGCCAAGGTCAGTACAGGGGGCGAGAGCAGTACTTC. Encoded protein: CASSQGQYRGREQYF.

This clonotype appeared many times. V gene TRBV7-3 combines with J gene TRBJ2-1, with 12 bases identical to TRBD2. CDR3 length: 12 amino acids. Trimming removed 5 bases from V and 12 bases from J; junction bases left unmatched: 2. Germline CDR1 and CDR2: SGHTA and FQGTGA. In nucleotides, the CDR3 is TGTGCCAGCAGCCTGACTAGCGGGGGGCAGTTCTTC. Its protein product is CASSLTSGGQFF.

V gene TRBV28 combines with J gene TRBJ1-6; D unclear. Trimming left V 2 bases short and J 0 bases short, with 17 bases between. The CDR3 covers 19 residues. Per germline, CDR1 MDHEN and CDR2 SYDVKM. In DNA form, the CDR3 reads TGTGCCAGCAGTTTAGGTGCGATGCCGAGGAGCTCCTATAATTCACCCCTCCACTTT. Its protein product is CASSLGAMPRSSYNSPLHF.

The chain couples TRBV11-2 to TRBJ1-4; possibly TRBD1 for D (5 bases). Germline assignment: CDR1 SGHAT and CDR2 FQNNGV. This CDR3 has 16 amino acids. Trimming pared 1 base from V and 5 bases from J, leaving 14 bases between. The CDR3 loop is CASSLARGPGNEKLFF. CDR3 DNA sequence: TGTGCCAGCAGCTTAGCTAGGGGCCCGGGAAATGAAAAACTGTTTTTT.

This clonotype was observed many times. The V and J genes are TRBV30 and TRBJ1-4; D may be TRBD1 (6 bases). The CDR3 is 14 amino acids. The V end lost 5 bases, the J end lost 8 bases, and 18 bases lay between the germline ends. CDR1 and CDR2 (germline): GTSNPN, SVGIG (reference sequence). The CDR3 region is CAWALTGLKEKLFF. The CDR3 nucleotides read TGTGCCTGGGCCCTCACAGGGTTGAAGGAAAAACTGTTTTTT.

The chain combines TRBV12-3 or TRBV12-4 with TRBJ2-3, with D maybe TRBD2 (6 bases). This CDR3 comprises 14 residues. With 2 bases removed from V and 4 bases from J, the gap between germline ends came to 10 bases. CDR3 protein: CASSLTVAADTQYF. For the CDR3, the DNA is TGTGCCAGCAGTTTAACCGTAGCGGCAGATACGCAGTATTTT.

Of note for this clonotype: This may come from a read error, since a much larger clone is one base off. The chain couples TRBV28 to TRBJ1-2, with 8 bases identical to TRBD1. The germline gives CDR1 MDHEN, CDR2 SYDVKM. The CDR3 consists of 15 residues. CDR3 sequence: CPSSIRTGTANGYTF. The CDR3, as DNA: TGTCCCAGCAGTATCAGGACAGGGACGGCCAATGGCTACACCTTC.

This clonotype was found many times. The chain recombines TRBV15 with TRBJ1-1; no definite D call. The CDR3 sequence is 16 residues long. Trimming pared 1 base from V and 1 base from J, leaving 13 bases between. Germline-derived CDR1 and CDR2 are LNHNV and YYDKDF (reference sequence). Here the CDR3 reads CATSRGPQAGNTEAFF. DNA for the CDR3: TGTGCCACCAGCAGAGGGCCGCAGGCCGGGAACACTGAAGCTTTCTTT. The variable domain in full, completed from reference TRBV15 and TRBJ1-1, reads DAMVIQNPRYQVTQFGKPVTLSCSQTLNHNVMYWYQQKSSQAPKLLFHYYDKDFNNEADTPDNFQSRRPNTSFCFLDIRSPGLGDTAMYLCATSRGPQAGNTEAFFGQGTRLTVV.

The J gene is TRBJ2-1, the V gene TRBV7-3; TRBD2 agrees at 8 bases. CDR3 length: 14 amino acids. Germline V lookup: CDR1 SGHTA, CDR2 FQGTGA. Trimming removed 3 bases from V and 6 bases from J; junction bases left unmatched: 4. This CDR3 reads CASSFGTSINEQFF. The CDR3 DNA is TGTGCCAGCAGCTTCGGGACTAGTATCAATGAGCAGTTCTTC.

The table lists this clonotype with many counts. The J gene is TRBJ2-7, the V gene TRBV19; D perhaps matches TRBD1 (5 bases). The CDR3 has 14 amino acids. Trimming took off 3 bases at V and 3 bases at J, with 12 bases between the two ends. Germline CDR1 reads LNHDA; CDR2 reads SQIVND (reference sequence). CDR3 coding DNA: TGTGCCAGTAGTATCTACCAGGGCCTCTACGAGCAGTACTTC. Its protein product is CASSIYQGLYEQYF.

The chain is built from TRBV19 and TRBJ1-4; D unclear. Trimming removed 3 bases at V and 7 bases at J, with 15 bases between. Germline CDR1 is LNHDA and CDR2 is SQIVND (reference sequence). The CDR3 spans 15 residues. The CDR3: CASSMNWGIGEKLFF. The CDR3 coding sequence is TGTGCCAGTAGTATGAACTGGGGTATCGGTGAAAAACTGTTTTTT. The full variable domain, in which reference TRBV19 and TRBJ1-4 provide the parts outside the CDR3, is DGGITQSPKYLFRKEGQNVTLSCEQNLNHDAMYWYRQDPGQGLRLIYYSQIVNDFQKGDIAEGYSVSREKKESFPLTVTSAQKNPTAFYLCASSMNWGIGEKLFFGSGTQLSVL.

This clonotype was seen at least ten times. This sequence joins TRBV11-2 and TRBJ2-1; no reliable D call. V lost 4 bases and J 7 bases, leaving 8 bases between the germline ends. Germline assignment: CDR1 SGHAT and CDR2 FQNNGV. This CDR3 has 12 residues. CDR3 sequence: CASSSRMNEQFF. DNA of the CDR3: TGTGCCAGCAGCTCTCGTATGAATGAGCAGTTCTTC.

The gene calls are TRBV29-1 and TRBJ1-3, with 10 bases that match TRBD1. V was clipped by 6 bases and J by 2 bases; unmatched bases: 10. The CDR3 length is 16 residues. The germline V gene has CDR1 SQVTM and CDR2 ANQGSEA. As DNA, the CDR3 is TGCAGCGTGGCCGCCGGGACAGGGGTGGCTGGAAACACCATATATTTT. This translates into CSVAAGTGVAGNTIYF.

This clonotype has a count of ten or more. V gene TRBV28 combines with J gene TRBJ2-3, with D possibly TRBD2 on 5 matching bases. The CDR3 runs 12 residues. CDR1 is MDHEN and CDR2 is SYDVKM in the germline V gene. Trimming shortened V by 4 bases and J by 4 bases, and 6 bases separated the two germline ends. The CDR3 loop is CASSWESDTQYF. The CDR3 bases are TGTGCCAGCAGTTGGGAGTCAGATACGCAGTATTTT.

In DNA form, the CDR3 reads TGTGCCAGCAGTGGGGGACAGGGCGGGCAACCCCTCCACTTT. It specifies CASSGGQGGQPLHF. V and J are TRBV2 and TRBJ1-6; 9 bases are shared with TRBD1. V dropped 4 bases and J dropped 12; count of bases not matched to a gene: 7. The CDR3 has 14 residues. Per the germline V gene, CDR1 is SNHLY and CDR2 is FYNNEI.

This clonotype has at least ten counts. The rearrangement links TRBV7-3 to TRBJ2-3; 7 nucleotides line up with TRBD2. The CDR3 spans 15 residues. Germline CDR1 reads SGHTA; CDR2 reads FQGTGA. Trimming took 5 bases from V and 0 from J; bases not matched to a gene: 5. The chain's CDR3 is CASSPQRGSTDTQYF. The CDR3 coding sequence is TGTGCCAGCAGCCCCCAGCGGGGAAGCACAGATACGCAGTATTTT.

This clonotype was observed many times. The V call is TRBV2, the J call TRBJ1-1; TRBD1 matches 7 bases. The CDR3 runs to 11 residues. Germline assignment: CDR1 SNHLY and CDR2 FYNNEI. Trimming took 11 bases from V and 6 from J; bases not matched to a gene: 6. The CDR3 coding sequence is TGTGCCGGAAGGACAGGCGCTGAAGCTTTCTTT. It specifies CAGRTGAEAFF. Full variable domain (outside the CDR3, taken from reference TRBV2 and TRBJ1-1): EPEVTQTPSHQVTQMGQEVILRCVPISNHLYFYWYRQILGQKVEFLVSFYNNEISEKSEIFDDQFSVERPDGSNFTLKIRSTKLEDSAMYFCAGRTGAEAFFGQGTRLTVV.

Turning to this clonotype: A far larger clone is one nucleotide away, so this likely arose from a read error. This sequence joins TRBV28 and TRBJ2-1, with 7 bases matching TRBD1. CDR1 is MDHEN and CDR2 is SYDVKM in the germline V gene. The CDR3 consists of 14 residues. The CDR3: CASRANRGPETRYF. The DNA of the CDR3 is TGTGCCAGCCGCGCCAACAGGGGTCCCGAGACCCGGTACTTC.

This clonotype has a count of ten or more. The chain uses TRBV3-1 and TRBJ2-3, with 8 bases that match TRBD2. The CDR3 length is 18 residues. V lost 0 bases and J lost 2; bases outside the gene matches: 10. Germline-derived CDR1 and CDR2 are LGHDT and YNNKEL (reference sequence). The CDR3 sequence: CASSQDLDGGANTDTQYF. In DNA, the CDR3 is TGTGCCAGCAGCCAAGATTTGGACGGGGGGGCTAACACAGATACGCAGTATTTT.

The table lists this clonotype with many counts. The genes are TRBV11-2 and TRBJ2-7; 9 nucleotides align to TRBD2. Germline trimming cut 5 bases from V and 2 bases from J; bases unmatched to any gene: 7. This CDR3 region has 15 residues. The V gene's germline CDR1 is SGHAT and CDR2 FQNNGV. CDR3 nucleotide sequence: TGTGCCAGCAGCATCGGACTAGCGCGAACCTACGAGCAGTACTTC. Its protein product is CASSIGLARTYEQYF.

V is TRBV12-3 or TRBV12-4 and J is TRBJ2-7, with D unclear. Trimming took 7 bases from V and 2 from J, leaving 15 bases between them. This CDR3 has 14 amino acids. The CDR3 sequence: CASTLGENPYEQYF. In DNA form, the CDR3 reads TGTGCCAGCACCCTTGGGGAAAATCCCTACGAGCAGTACTTC.

This clonotype was seen many times. The genes are TRBV6-5 and TRBJ2-7, with TRBD1 matching over 8 bases. Trimming took 2 bases from V and 2 from J; bases not matched to a gene: 8. This CDR3 region has 16 residues. Germline V gives CDR1 MNHEY, CDR2 SVGAGI. CDR3 nucleotides: TGTGCCAGCAGTTACCGCGCGACAGGGGATCCCTACGAGCAGTACTTC. Residues: CASSYRATGDPYEQYF.

Comment on this clonotype: A much more abundant neighbour one base away suggests this may be a read error. The rearrangement uses TRBV7-9 and TRBJ1-1; TRBD1 might be the D (5 bases). Germline CDR1 and CDR2: SEHNR and FQNEAQ (reference sequence). The CDR3 spans 14 residues. The CDR3 is CPSRRIGADTEAFF. DNA of the CDR3: TGTCCCAGCAGGAGGATAGGGGCTGATACTGAAGCTTTCTTT.

This clonotype has a count of ten or more. The chain couples TRBV27 to TRBJ2-2, with TRBD2 identical over 11 bases. The CDR3 covers 14 residues. V lost 8 bases, J lost 7 bases, and 6 bases stayed unmatched. Per the germline V gene, CDR1 is MNHEY and CDR2 is SMNVEV (reference sequence). In DNA form, the CDR3 reads TGTGCCAGCCTGACTAGCGGGAATGGCGGGGAGCTGTTTTTT. The encoded protein is CASLTSGNGGELFF.

This clonotype was recorded many times. The gene calls are TRBV3-1 and TRBJ2-2, with D possibly matching TRBD1 (5 bases). Germline V gene sequence: CDR1 LGHDT, CDR2 YNNKEL (reference sequence). The germline V and J ends were trimmed by 5 bases and 0 bases, with 13 bases remaining between them. The CDR3 totals 16 residues. CDR3 loop: CASSKQDTANTGELFF. CDR3 in DNA: TGTGCCAGCAGCAAACAGGACACCGCGAACACCGGGGAGCTGTTTTTT.

This clonotype was found many times. The V gene is TRBV29-1, the J gene TRBJ2-7, with 7 bases that match TRBD1. The germline V gene encodes CDR1 SQVTM and CDR2 ANQGSEA. The trim removed 0 bases at V and 0 bases at J, leaving 5 bases unmatched. The length of the CDR3 is 15 residues. Here the CDR3 reads CSVEDYGQASYEQYF. In nucleotides, the CDR3 is TGCAGCGTTGAAGACTACGGACAGGCCTCCTACGAGCAGTACTTC.

This clonotype was recorded many times. The V call is TRBV5-1, the J call TRBJ1-1, with a tentative D call TRBD1 (6 bases). CDR1 SGHRS and CDR2 YFSETQ come from the germline V gene. Trimming stripped 1 base from V and 5 bases from J, with 18 bases between. The CDR3 has 16 amino acids. This CDR3 is CASSLNRMGTGTEAFF. CDR3 nucleotide sequence: TGCGCCAGCAGCTTGAACCGGATGGGAACAGGGACTGAAGCTTTCTTT.

This clonotype was observed many times. The chain is built from TRBV28 and TRBJ1-2, with 9 bases matching TRBD1. Germline V gene sequence: CDR1 MDHEN, CDR2 SYDVKM. CDR3 length: 15 residues. Germline trimming cut 4 bases from V and 4 bases from J; bases unmatched to any gene: 7. The CDR3 loop reads CASSSQRTGAYGYTF. In DNA, the CDR3 is TGTGCCAGCAGTTCCCAACGGACAGGGGCCTATGGCTACACCTTC.

This clonotype was counted many times. This chain links TRBV7-2 with TRBJ1-2; 7 bases line up with TRBD1. The germline CDR1 and CDR2 sequences are SGHTA and FQGNSA. This CDR3 region has 13 residues. The trim removed 5 bases at V and 4 bases at J, leaving 4 bases unmatched. The CDR3 sequence is CASSPGQIYGYTF. CDR3 coding DNA: TGTGCCAGCAGCCCGGGACAGATCTATGGCTACACCTTC.